This entry lists 20 T cell receptor beta chains sequenced from one sample in a study of OX40 agonist ivuxolimab in advanced cancers. Some clones are missing from TCRdb's copy, which holds only in-frame ones; the method was immunoSEQ multiplex PCR. The sample contains tens of thousands of clones, 85% to 90% of which appear only once. The starting material was CD4+ or CD8+ T cells sorted from blood, obtained in a trial of the OX40 agonist ivuxolimab. These receptors all come from an adult with an advanced solid tumor such as melanoma, head and neck, liver or kidney cancer.

This chain uses TRBV7-3 with TRBJ2-1; 11 bases match TRBD2. Germline CDR1 reads SGHTA; CDR2 reads FQGTGA. J lost 5 bases, V lost 5 bases, and 5 bases had no gene match. The CDR3 extends over 15 amino acids. CDR3 sequence: CASSLIAGGDNEQFF. The CDR3 region has the DNA TGTGCCAGCAGCCTCATAGCGGGAGGGGACAATGAGCAGTTCTTC.

CDR3 residues: CASSWTPDTDTQYF. CDR3 nucleotides: TGTGCCAGCAGCTGGACCCCGGACACAGATACGCAGTATTTT. The chain links TRBV11-3 to TRBJ2-3; D unresolved. In germline, CDR1 is SGHNT, CDR2 YENEEA. The CDR3 has 14 amino acids. The V end lost 4 bases, the J end lost 2 bases, and 10 bases lay between the germline ends.

The chain employs TRBV7-8 and TRBJ2-7; 9 positions agree with TRBD1. The length of the CDR3 is 12 residues. Per the germline V gene, CDR1 is SGHVS and CDR2 is FQNEAQ. The trim removed 5 bases at V and 6 bases at J, leaving 2 bases unmatched. The CDR3 loop is CASSLDRGEQYF. The CDR3 DNA reads as TGTGCCAGCAGCCTGGACAGGGGCGAGCAGTACTTC. Filled out from reference TRBV7-8 and TRBJ2-7, the complete variable domain reads GAGVSQSPRYKVAKRGQDVALRCDPISGHVSLFWYQQALGQGPEFLTYFQNEAQLDKSGLPSDRFFAERPEGSVSTLKIQRTQQEDSAVYLCASSLDRGEQYFGPGTRLTVT.

Turning to this clone: Relative to the germline gene, one junction end is altered; a read error may explain this. The CDR3 loop reads CASSLPGTNYEQYF. The DNA of the CDR3 is TGTGCCAGCAGCTTGCCAGGGACTAACTACGAGCAGTACTTC. The V gene is TRBV5-1, the J gene TRBJ2-7; 7 positions agree with TRBD2. CDR1 is SGHRS, CDR2 YFSETQ, per germline. The length of the CDR3 is 14 residues.

V gene TRBV7-2 combines with J gene TRBJ2-1, with 7 bases lining up with TRBD2. V shed 4 bases, J shed 0 bases, and the junction held 9 bases outside the gene matches. Germline V gives CDR1 SGHTA, CDR2 FQGNSA. There are 17 residues in the CDR3. The CDR3 DNA is TGTGCCAGCAGCTCCTTATCCAAGCGGGACTCCTACAATGAGCAGTTCTTC. This encodes CASSSLSKRDSYNEQFF.

The CDR3 region is CASSQVKGDEKLFF. DNA for the CDR3: TGCGCCAGCAGCCAAGTAAAGGGAGATGAAAAACTGTTTTTT. The chain uses TRBV4-1 and TRBJ1-4; D is undetermined. V was cut by 1 base and J by 6 bases, with 9 bases left in between. Germline V gene data show CDR1 as MGHRA and CDR2 as YSYEKL. The CDR3 is 14 amino acids.

This clone occurred once. J is TRBJ2-7 and V is TRBV5-4; D perhaps matches TRBD2 (5 bases). The CDR3 runs to 15 residues. V was cut by 3 bases and J by 4 bases, with 17 bases left in between. The germline CDR1 and CDR2 sequences are SGHNT and YYREEE (reference sequence). In DNA form, the CDR3 reads TGTGCCAGCAGCTCCATAGGCCCAGCGGCGTACGAGCAGTACTTC. This translates into CASSSIGPAAYEQYF.

The chain recombines TRBV18 with TRBJ2-7, with a tentative D call TRBD1 (6 bases). Germline V gives CDR1 KGHSH, CDR2 LQKENI. This CDR3 contains 13 residues. Trimming left V 3 bases short and J 3 bases short, with 9 bases between. CDR3 protein: CASSPTDSYEQYF. The CDR3 region has the DNA TGTGCCAGCTCACCGACGGACAGCTACGAGCAGTACTTC. The variable domain in full, completed from reference TRBV18 and TRBJ2-7, reads NAGVMQNPRHLVRRRGQEARLRCSPMKGHSHVYWYRQLPEEGLKFMVYLQKENIIDESGMPKERFSAEFPKEGPSILRIQQVVRGDSAAYFCASSPTDSYEQYFGPGTRLTVT.

V gene TRBV28 combines with J gene TRBJ1-5; 7 nucleotides align to TRBD1. The ends lost 5 bases at V and 6 bases at J; junction bases unmatched: 7. Germline-derived CDR1 and CDR2 are MDHEN and SYDVKM. The CDR3 runs 14 residues. In DNA form, the CDR3 reads TGTGCCAGCAGTCTGAGACAGGGCGGTCAGCCCCAGCATTTT. It codes for CASSLRQGGQPQHF. Full variable domain (outside the CDR3, taken from reference TRBV28 and TRBJ1-5): DVKVTQSSRYLVKRTGEKVFLECVQDMDHENMFWYRQDPGLGLRLIYFSYDVKMKEKGDIPEGYSVSREKKERFSLILESASTNQTSMYLCASSLRQGGQPQHFGDGTRLSIL.

This chain uses TRBV7-9 with TRBJ2-3, with TRBD2 matching 11 bases. Germline CDR1 is SEHNR and CDR2 is FQNEAQ (reference sequence). The CDR3 totals 18 residues. Losses at the gene ends were 2 bases for V and 5 bases for J; bases not matched to a gene: 12. The CDR3 DNA follows: TGTGCCAGCAGCTTAAGTTTACTAGCGGGAGACATGAGAGATACGCAGTATTTT. Translated: CASSLSLLAGDMRDTQYF.

The chain recombines TRBV5-5 with TRBJ2-7; no clear D. CDR1 is SGHKS and CDR2 is YYEKEE in the germline V gene (reference sequence). This CDR3 is built from 12 residues. Trimming stripped 4 bases from V and 4 bases from J, with 9 bases between. The CDR3 loop reads CASSTVGYEQYF. CDR3 nucleotide sequence: TGTGCCAGCAGCACCGTGGGGTACGAGCAGTACTTC. Full variable domain (remainder filled in from reference TRBV5-5 and TRBJ2-7): DAGVTQSPTHLIKTRGQQVTLRCSPISGHKSVSWYQQVLGQGPQFIFQYYEKEERGRGNFPDRFSARQFPNYSSELNVNALLLGDSALYLCASSTVGYEQYFGPGTRLTVT.

CDR3 in amino acids: CASRRAATSYNEQFF. In nucleotides, the CDR3 is TGTGCCAGCCGCAGAGCCGCTACCTCCTACAATGAGCAGTTCTTC. The gene calls are TRBV11-1 and TRBJ2-1, with D unclear. Germline V gene data show CDR1 as SGHAT and CDR2 as FQDESV (reference sequence). V lost 8 bases, J lost 0 bases, and 14 bases lay in between. The CDR3 sequence is 15 residues long.

This chain uses TRBV6-4 with TRBJ2-1; perhaps TRBD2 as D (6 bases). Germline-derived CDR1 and CDR2 are MRHNA and SNTAGT. Trimming pared 5 bases from V and 3 bases from J, leaving 8 bases between. CDR3 length equals 13 residues. The CDR3 spells CASSLEGYNEQFF. CDR3 sequence (DNA): TGTGCCAGCAGTTTGGAGGGCTACAATGAGCAGTTCTTC.

The chain is built from TRBV30 and TRBJ1-4; TRBD1 is a possible D gene (6 bases). Germline lookup yields CDR1 GTSNPN and CDR2 SVGIG (reference sequence). Trimming removed 0 bases from V and 12 bases from J, with 14 bases in between. This CDR3 is 13 amino acids long. The CDR3, as DNA: TGTGCCTGGAGTGTACGCAGGGGCTCAGAACTGTTTTTT. It is translated as CAWSVRRGSELFF.

The CDR3 coding sequence is TGTGCCAGTAGGCGACAGGGGGCGATGACCTACGAGCAGTACTTC. Protein product: CASRRQGAMTYEQYF. The V call is TRBV19, the J call TRBJ2-7; TRBD1 matches 10 bases. The trim removed 6 bases at V and 2 bases at J, leaving 7 bases unmatched. The CDR3 runs 15 residues. Germline V gene sequence: CDR1 LNHDA, CDR2 SQIVND (reference sequence).

The chain recombines TRBV6-6 with TRBJ1-1; D is ambiguous. The CDR3 spans 10 residues. V was trimmed by 2 bases and J by 11 bases, leaving 6 bases between them. From germline, CDR1 is MNHNY and CDR2 SVGAGI (reference sequence). The CDR3 DNA is TGTGCCAGCAGTTACCCTGTGGCTTTCTTT. The encoded protein is CASSYPVAFF.

As regards this clone: Germline and junction disagree at one end, which may indicate a read error. The chain has TRBV5-4 and TRBJ2-7; D perhaps matches TRBD2 (7 bases). Germline-derived CDR1 and CDR2 are SGHNT and YYREEE (reference sequence). This CDR3 is 13 amino acids long. CDR3 loop: CASSFRGAKERYF. The CDR3 nucleotides read TGTGCCAGCAGCTTTCGGGGGGCGAAAGAGCGGTACTTC.

Many counts were recorded for this clone. The chain combines TRBV29-1 with TRBJ1-3, with 7 bases lining up with TRBD1. V was clipped by 6 bases and J by 0 bases; unmatched bases: 2. This CDR3 is 13 amino acids long. Germline values: CDR1 SQVTM, CDR2 ANQGSEA. In nucleotides, the CDR3 is TGCAGCGTGACAGGGCTCTCTGGAAACACCATATATTTT. Translation: CSVTGLSGNTIYF.

The CDR3 region has the DNA TGCGCCAGCAGCCGCACAGGTGCAACTAATGAAAAACTGTTTTTT. Protein: CASSRTGATNEKLFF. The gene calls are TRBV4-1 and TRBJ1-4, with D perhaps TRBD1 (5 bases). Trimming cost V 4 bases and J 0 bases, with 9 bases left between them. CDR3 length: 15 residues. In germline, CDR1 is MGHRA, CDR2 YSYEKL.

This clone has just one count. V is TRBV7-9 and J is TRBJ2-1; D uncertain. V lost 1 base, J lost 2 bases, and 9 bases lay in between. The germline gives CDR1 SEHNR, CDR2 FQNEAQ (reference sequence). CDR3 length equals 15 residues. Here the CDR3 reads CASSLVPTPYNEQFF. The CDR3 bases are TGTGCCAGCAGCTTAGTGCCGACCCCCTACAATGAGCAGTTCTTC.